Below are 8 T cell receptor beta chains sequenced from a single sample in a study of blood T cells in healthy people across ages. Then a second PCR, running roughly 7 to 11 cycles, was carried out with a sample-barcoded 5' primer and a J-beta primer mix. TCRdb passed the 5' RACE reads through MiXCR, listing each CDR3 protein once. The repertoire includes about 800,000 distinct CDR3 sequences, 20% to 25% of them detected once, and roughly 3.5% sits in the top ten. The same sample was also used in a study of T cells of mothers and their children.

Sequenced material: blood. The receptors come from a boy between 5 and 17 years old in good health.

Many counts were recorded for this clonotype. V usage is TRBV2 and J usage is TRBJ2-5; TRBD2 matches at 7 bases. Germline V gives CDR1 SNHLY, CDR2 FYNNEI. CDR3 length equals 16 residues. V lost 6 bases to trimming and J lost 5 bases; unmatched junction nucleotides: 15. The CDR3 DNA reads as TGTGCCAGCAGGGGCCCCCTGCGGGAGAGAGGGGAGACCCAGTACTTC. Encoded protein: CASRGPLRERGETQYF.

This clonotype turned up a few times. The CDR3 loop reads CASAESSTGRPNTEAFF. The CDR3 region has the DNA TGTGCCAGCGCGGAATCTTCAACCGGAAGACCGAACACTGAAGCTTTCTTT. The gene calls are TRBV9 and TRBJ1-1; D is uncertain. Germline-derived CDR1 and CDR2 are SGDLS and YYNGEE. V was clipped by 7 bases and J by 1 base, with 23 bases between them. CDR3 length: 17 residues.

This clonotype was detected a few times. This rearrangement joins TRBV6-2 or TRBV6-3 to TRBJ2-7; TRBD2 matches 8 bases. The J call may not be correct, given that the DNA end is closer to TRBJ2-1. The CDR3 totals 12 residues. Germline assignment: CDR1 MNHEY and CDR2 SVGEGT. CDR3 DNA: TGTGCCAGCAGTGCCACTAGCGGTGAGCAGTTCTTC. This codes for CASSATSGEQFF.

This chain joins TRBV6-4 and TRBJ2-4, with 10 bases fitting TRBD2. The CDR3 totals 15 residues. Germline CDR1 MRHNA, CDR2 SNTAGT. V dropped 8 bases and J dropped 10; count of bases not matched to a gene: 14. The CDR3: CASATSGWGENIQYF. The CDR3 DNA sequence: TGTGCCAGCGCGACTAGCGGGTGGGGGGAGAATATTCAGTACTTC.

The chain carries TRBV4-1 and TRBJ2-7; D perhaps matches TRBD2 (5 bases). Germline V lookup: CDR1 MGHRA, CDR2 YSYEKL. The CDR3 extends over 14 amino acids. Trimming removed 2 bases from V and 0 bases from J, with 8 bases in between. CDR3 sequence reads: CASSQLGISYEQYF. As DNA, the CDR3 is TGCGCCAGCAGCCAACTCGGGATCTCCTACGAGCAGTACTTC.

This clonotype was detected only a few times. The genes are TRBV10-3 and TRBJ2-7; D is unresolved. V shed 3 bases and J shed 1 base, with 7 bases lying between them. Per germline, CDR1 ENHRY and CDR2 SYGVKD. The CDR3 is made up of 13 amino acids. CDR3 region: CAISEGQSYEQYF. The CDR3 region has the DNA TGTGCCATCAGTGAAGGGCAGTCCTACGAGCAGTACTTC.

The CDR3 DNA follows: TGTGCCAGCAGTGTGGCGACCGAGAATCAGCCCCAGCATTTT. Translated, it gives CASSVATENQPQHF. The chain employs TRBV2 and TRBJ1-5; D gene uncertain. The CDR3 length is 14 residues. Trimming stripped 4 bases from V and 4 bases from J, with 11 bases between. Germline CDR1 reads SNHLY; CDR2 reads FYNNEI.

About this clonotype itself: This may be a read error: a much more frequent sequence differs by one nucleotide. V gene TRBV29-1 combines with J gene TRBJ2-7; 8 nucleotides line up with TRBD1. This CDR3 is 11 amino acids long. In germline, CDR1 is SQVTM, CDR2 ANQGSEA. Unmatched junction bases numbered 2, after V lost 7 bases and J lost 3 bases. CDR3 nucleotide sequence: TGCAGCGGCGGGACAGGCTACGAGCAGTACTTC. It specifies CSGGTGYEQYF.